Only one count was recorded for the clone carrying this T cell receptor beta chain. The data were taken from a study of blood T cell repertoires in COVID-19. Study-wide context: Specimens from acute and convalescent COVID-19 originated in the United States, Italy and Spain. PBMCs, B-cell-depleted T cells, or T cells were the source of the cDNA or gDNA that made up the material.

V lost 1 base to trimming and J lost 2 bases; unmatched junction nucleotides: 5. From germline, CDR1 is LNHDA and CDR2 SQIVND (reference sequence). The length of the CDR3 is 15 residues. Repertoires were generated with immunoSEQ multiplex PCR, while TCRdb's copy carries only in-frame clones and drops some. The data hold 150,000 to 250,000 clones, with approximately 82% observed a single time. V gene TRBV19 combines with J gene TRBJ2-7, with 7 nucleotides matching TRBD2. The sequence was collected from a human donor with acute or convalescent COVID-19. The donor label of this sample is uncertain. Sequenced material: peripheral blood. The CDR3 DNA reads TGTGCCAGTAGTATAGGTCCTAGCGGTACCTACGAGCAGTACTTC. This codes for CASSIGPSGTYEQYF.